This T cell receptor (beta chain) was sequenced during a study of pediatric ulcerative colitis. The protocol was immunoSEQ multiplex PCR, while the TCRdb copy is restricted to in-frame clones and leaves out a portion. Of about 64,000 clones detected, roughly nine tenths appear once; the ten largest clones hold around 3.6%. CDR1 is KGHSH and CDR2 is LQKENI in the germline V gene. Deletions cut 4 bases from V and 5 bases from J, with 18 bases between. This CDR3 has 16 amino acids. The receptor comes from a boy under 18 with severe ulcerative colitis. The sequenced sample was blood. This sequence joins TRBV18 and TRBJ2-1; D possibly corresponds to TRBD2 (6 bases). The DNA for the CDR3 is TGTGCCAGCTCACAGTATCGGGAGTCTGCGAACAATGAGCAGTTCTTC. Encoded protein: CASSQYRESANNEQFF.